The 9 T cell receptor beta chains presented below share a single source sample, sequenced in a study of cytotoxic CD8 clonotypes in ibrutinib-treated CLL. Produced via immunoSEQ multiplex PCR; TCRdb's table is partial and in-frame only. The repertoire holds over 250,000 clones, more than 70% seen once, with about 5.3% in the top ten. Source: PBMCs, taken at disease progression, from a patient treated with ibrutinib. These receptors were taken from a human donor with chronic lymphocytic leukemia.

The chain has TRBV13 and TRBJ1-2, with 10 bases lining up with TRBD1. The J segment lost 0 bases and the V segment lost 0 bases, leaving 7 bases of the junction unmatched. Germline loops: CDR1 PRHDT, CDR2 FYEKMQ (reference sequence). CDR3 length: 18 residues. The CDR3 DNA follows: TGTGCCAGCAGCTTAGGAGGAAGACAGGGGGCTCCTAACTATGGCTACACCTTC. As protein: CASSLGGRQGAPNYGYTF.

The CDR3, as DNA: TGTGCCAGCAGTTTAAGTTGGGGGCAGAACACCGGGGAGCTGTTTTTT. Translation: CASSLSWGQNTGELFF. The J gene is TRBJ2-2, the V gene TRBV28; weak D call: TRBD1 (6 bases). The V gene lost 2 bases and the J gene lost 1 base, with 11 bases spanning the gap. The CDR3 spans 16 residues. Germline V gives CDR1 MDHEN, CDR2 SYDVKM. Looking up the rest from reference TRBV28 and TRBJ2-2 gives the full variable domain: DVKVTQSSRYLVKRTGEKVFLECVQDMDHENMFWYRQDPGLGLRLIYFSYDVKMKEKGDIPEGYSVSREKKERFSLILESASTNQTSMYLCASSLSWGQNTGELFFGEGSRLTVL.

This chain uses TRBV5-3 with TRBJ1-6; D unresolved. TRBV5-3 carries the ORF label, with uncertain function. Trimming stripped 0 bases from V and 0 bases from J, with 13 bases between. The CDR3 consists of 18 residues. CDR3 loop: CARSLAVESYSYNSPLHF. The CDR3 DNA is TGTGCCAGAAGCTTGGCGGTCGAGAGTTACTCCTATAATTCACCCCTCCACTTT.

V and J are TRBV25-1 and TRBJ2-2; maybe TRBD2 (5 bases). Germline V gives CDR1 MGHDK, CDR2 SYGVNS. The CDR3 consists of 15 residues. Trimming pared 0 bases from V and 4 bases from J, leaving 9 bases between. The CDR3 spells CASSEYTGVTGELFF. The DNA of the CDR3 is TGTGCCAGCAGTGAATACACCGGGGTCACCGGGGAGCTGTTTTTT.

This clone has only one observation. The CDR3 nucleotides read TGTGCCAGCAGTGAAACCGACAGGGGCAATCAGCCCCAGCATTTT. As protein: CASSETDRGNQPQHF. The rearrangement joins TRBV6-1 to TRBJ1-5; 7 positions agree with TRBD1. V lost 2 bases to trimming and J lost 2 bases; unmatched junction nucleotides: 3. This CDR3 has 15 amino acids. Germline-derived CDR1 and CDR2 are MNHNS and SASEGT.

J is TRBJ1-1 and V is TRBV7-9; TRBD1 matches 8 bases. The germline V gene has CDR1 SEHNR and CDR2 FQNEAQ (reference sequence). The V and J ends lost 5 bases and 0 bases, in that order; junction bases with no gene match: 5. The CDR3 sequence is 15 residues long. The CDR3 coding sequence is TGTGCCAGCAGCCCACGGACAGGGATGAACACTGAAGCTTTCTTT. It specifies CASSPRTGMNTEAFF.

A few counts support this clone. V and J are TRBV4-1 and TRBJ1-5, with D perhaps matching TRBD1 (5 bases). The CDR3 has 17 residues. Germline CDR1 MGHRA, CDR2 YSYEKL. V lost 1 base and J lost 2, with 15 bases in between. The CDR3 sequence: CASSQVTGRVGNQPQHF. CDR3 nucleotides: TGCGCCAGCAGCCAAGTGACGGGGCGAGTTGGCAATCAGCCCCAGCATTTT.

The V and J genes are TRBV7-9 and TRBJ2-3; D ambiguous. Trimming left V 2 bases short and J 1 base short, with 16 bases between. The CDR3 totals 17 residues. Germline-derived CDR1 and CDR2 are SEHNR and FQNEAQ (reference sequence). The CDR3 loop reads CASSLFPSAAGTDTQYF. Here the CDR3 DNA reads TGTGCCAGCAGCTTATTTCCCTCCGCGGCGGGCACAGATACGCAGTATTTT.

J is TRBJ2-1 and V is TRBV7-9; the D is unclear. Germline CDR1 is SEHNR and CDR2 is FQNEAQ (reference sequence). This CDR3 region has 13 residues. V lost 0 bases and J 2 bases, leaving 2 bases between the germline ends. This CDR3 is CASSLAAYNEQFF. In nucleotides, the CDR3 is TGTGCCAGCAGCTTAGCGGCCTACAATGAGCAGTTCTTC.